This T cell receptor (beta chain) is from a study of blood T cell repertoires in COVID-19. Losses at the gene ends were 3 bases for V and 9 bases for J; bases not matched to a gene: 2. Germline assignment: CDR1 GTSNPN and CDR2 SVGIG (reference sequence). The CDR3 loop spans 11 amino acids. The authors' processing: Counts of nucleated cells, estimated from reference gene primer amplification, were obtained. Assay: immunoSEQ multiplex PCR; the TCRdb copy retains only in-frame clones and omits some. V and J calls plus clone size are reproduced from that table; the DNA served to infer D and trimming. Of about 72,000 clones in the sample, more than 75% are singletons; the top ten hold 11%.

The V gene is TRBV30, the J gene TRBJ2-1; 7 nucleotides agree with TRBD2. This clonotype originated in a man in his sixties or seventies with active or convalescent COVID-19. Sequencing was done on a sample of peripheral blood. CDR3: CAWSTGGEQFF. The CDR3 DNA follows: TGTGCCTGGAGCACGGGGGGTGAGCAGTTCTTC.